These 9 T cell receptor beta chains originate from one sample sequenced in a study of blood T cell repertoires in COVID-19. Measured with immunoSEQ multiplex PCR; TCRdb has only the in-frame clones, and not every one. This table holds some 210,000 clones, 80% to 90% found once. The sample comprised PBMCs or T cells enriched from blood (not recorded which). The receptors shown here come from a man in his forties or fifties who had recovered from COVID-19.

CDR3 region: CASSLGTGSDTQYF. DNA of the CDR3: TGTGCCAGCAGCTTAGGAACAGGGTCAGATACGCAGTATTTT. This chain uses TRBV7-2 with TRBJ2-3; D is perhaps TRBD1 (6 bases). CDR3 length: 14 residues. Germline V lookup: CDR1 SGHTA, CDR2 FQGNSA. The V and J ends lost 1 base and 4 bases respectively, with 9 bases between them.

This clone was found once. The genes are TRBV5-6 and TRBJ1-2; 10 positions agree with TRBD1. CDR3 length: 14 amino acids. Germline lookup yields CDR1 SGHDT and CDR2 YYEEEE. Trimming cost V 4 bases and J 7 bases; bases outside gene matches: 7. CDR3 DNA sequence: TGTGCCAGCAGCCCTAAGGACAGGGGGATTGGCTACACCTTC. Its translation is CASSPKDRGIGYTF.

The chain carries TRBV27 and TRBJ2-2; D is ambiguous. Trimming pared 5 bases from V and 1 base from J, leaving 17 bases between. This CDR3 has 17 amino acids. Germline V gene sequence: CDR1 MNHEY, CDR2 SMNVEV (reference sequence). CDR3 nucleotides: TGTGCCAGCAGTCCCCTCGACTCCCTTGGGAACACCGGGGAGCTGTTTTTT. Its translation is CASSPLDSLGNTGELFF.

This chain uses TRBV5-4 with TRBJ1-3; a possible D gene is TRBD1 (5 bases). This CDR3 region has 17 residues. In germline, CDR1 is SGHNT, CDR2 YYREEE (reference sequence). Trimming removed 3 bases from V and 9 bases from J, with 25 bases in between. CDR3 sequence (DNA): TGTGCCAGCAGCTCGTCAACAGGACCGAATGGTGGTGGCACCATATATTTT. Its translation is CASSSSTGPNGGGTIYF.

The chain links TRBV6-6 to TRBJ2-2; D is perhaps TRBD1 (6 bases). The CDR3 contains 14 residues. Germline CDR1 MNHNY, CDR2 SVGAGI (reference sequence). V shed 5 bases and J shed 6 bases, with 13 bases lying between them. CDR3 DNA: TGTGCCAGCAGTACAGGGAGAAAGGCCGGGGAGCTGTTTTTT. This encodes CASSTGRKAGELFF.

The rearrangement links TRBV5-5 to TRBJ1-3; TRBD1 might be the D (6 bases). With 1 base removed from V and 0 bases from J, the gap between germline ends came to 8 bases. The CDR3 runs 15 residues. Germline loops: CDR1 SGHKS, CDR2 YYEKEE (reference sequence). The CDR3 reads CASSLRGNSGNTIYF. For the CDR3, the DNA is TGTGCCAGCAGCTTGAGGGGGAACTCTGGAAACACCATATATTTT.

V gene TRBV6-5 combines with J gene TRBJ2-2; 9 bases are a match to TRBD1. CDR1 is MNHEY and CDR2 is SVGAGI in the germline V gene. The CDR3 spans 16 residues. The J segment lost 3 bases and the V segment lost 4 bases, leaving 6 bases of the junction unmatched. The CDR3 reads CASSSRDRVYTGELFF. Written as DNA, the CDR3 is TGTGCCAGCAGTTCGAGGGACAGGGTGTACACCGGGGAGCTGTTTTTT.

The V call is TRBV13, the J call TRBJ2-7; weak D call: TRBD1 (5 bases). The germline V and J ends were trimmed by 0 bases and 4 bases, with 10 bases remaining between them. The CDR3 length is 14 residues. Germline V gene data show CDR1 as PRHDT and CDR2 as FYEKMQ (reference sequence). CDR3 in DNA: TGTGCCAGCAGCTTAGGAAAGGGGTCGTACGAGCAGTACTTC. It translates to CASSLGKGSYEQYF.

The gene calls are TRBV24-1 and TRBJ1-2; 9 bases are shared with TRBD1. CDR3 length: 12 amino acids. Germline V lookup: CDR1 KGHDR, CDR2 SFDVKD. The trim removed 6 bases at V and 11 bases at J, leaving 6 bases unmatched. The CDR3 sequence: CATSSGQGKYTF. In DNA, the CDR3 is TGTGCCACCAGTTCTGGACAGGGGAAATACACCTTC.